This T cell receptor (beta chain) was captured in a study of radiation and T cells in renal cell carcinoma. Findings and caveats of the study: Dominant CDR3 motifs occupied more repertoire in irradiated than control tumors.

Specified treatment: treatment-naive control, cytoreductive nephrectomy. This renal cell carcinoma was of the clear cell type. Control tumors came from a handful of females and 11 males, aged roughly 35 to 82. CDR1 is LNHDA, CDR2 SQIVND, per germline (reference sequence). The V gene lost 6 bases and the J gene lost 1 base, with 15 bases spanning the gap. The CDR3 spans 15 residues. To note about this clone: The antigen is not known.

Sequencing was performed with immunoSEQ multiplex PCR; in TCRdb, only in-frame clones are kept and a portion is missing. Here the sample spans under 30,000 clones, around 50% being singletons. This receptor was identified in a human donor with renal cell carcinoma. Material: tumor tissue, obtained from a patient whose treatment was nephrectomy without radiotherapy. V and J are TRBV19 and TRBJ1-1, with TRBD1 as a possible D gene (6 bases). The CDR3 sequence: CASSLPTGSNTEAFF. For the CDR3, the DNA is TGTGCCAGTAGCCTACCGACAGGTTCGAACACTGAAGCTTTCTTT.